This T cell receptor (beta chain) stems from a study of human CD4 T cells and Enterobacteriaceae (dated by TCRdb to 2018 to 2020). Memory CD4+ T cells, defined as all CD4+ cells other than CD45RA+CCR7+CD95- naive cells, were FACS-sorted on a FACSAria III to a purity of over 98%. Healthy donor blood was obtained from blood donation centers in Switzerland. Total CD4+ T cells and monocytes were enriched by positive selection with CD4 and CD14 magnetic microbeads. Before sorting, CD8+, CD14+, CD16+, CD56+, CD19+ and CD25-bright cells were excluded. To assess in vivo expansion of bacteria-reactive clonotypes, total memory CD4+ T cells from two blood donors were sequenced directly ex vivo. Peripheral blood mononuclear cells were isolated from donor blood using Ficoll-Paque Plus. On this clone itself: It has no known antigen specificity. Nothing much larger sits one base from this clone, and base qualities are not available.

Its CDR3 holds 18 amino acids, cysteine through phenylalanine. The CDR3 DNA has 54 bases and is translated from base 1. Clipping removes 1 base from V and 3 bases from J, with 6 as the unmatched junction base count. From a lookup of the germline V gene (reference sequence), CDR1 and CDR2 are MNHEY and SMNVEV. Ex vivo total memory CD4+ samples were sequenced at deep level, with detection sensitivity of one cell in 200,000. The QIAamp DNA Micro Kit was used to extract genomic DNA from cell pellets, and spectrophotometry was used to check the DNA quantity and purity. Amplification of TCR Vbeta CDR3 regions was performed with the immunoSEQ multiplex PCR assay. Sequencing of amplicons was performed on the Illumina HiSeq platform. The retrieved sequences were 87 nucleotides long and included the CDR3 region. The source study handled its data this way. Each unique productive TCR Vbeta nucleotide sequence counted as a clonotype and was quantified by productive template frequency from ImmunoSEQ Analyzer V3.0. A threshold set at the top 5th percentile of each frequency-ranked repertoire was used to define expanded clonotypes. Repertoire overlap was calculated as Chao-Jaccard with the R package fossil and was visualized by nonmetric multidimensional scaling with the R package MASS. TCRdb re-hosts the immuneACCESS table, in-frame sequences only. Its copies lack some clones; in the studies checked, an unresolved V gene accounts for under half of them, and the cause for the rest is not known. The D gene and trimming were derived from the DNA, and the V and J assignments and clone size from that table. For this sample there are tens of thousands of clones; around four fifths appear just once. Around 1.8% of the sample is in the top ten clones.

The investigation overall reported the following: Reactivity of ex vivo clonotypes was inferred only by matching nucleotide sequences to CFSE-low cultures from the same donors. Compared with specific clonotypes, broadly cross-reactive clonotypes seemed more expanded ex vivo, with about 55% of the 19 and 21 of 34 falling in the top 5%.

The sequence was obtained from a human donor in good health. The chain employs TRBV27 and TRBJ2-2, with 12 middle bases fitting TRBD2. What was sequenced was memory CD4+ T cells from blood. Read against the paper, the sample's cell subset or site label means: total memory CD4 T cells sorted directly ex vivo, unstimulated. The CDR3 in this case is CASSLYLAGGADTGELFF. The bases read TGTGCCAGCAGTTTATACCTAGCGGGAGGGGCGGACACCGGGGAGCTGTTTTTT.